One sample yielded the 26 T cell receptor beta chains listed below, sequenced in a study of memory B cells and T cells in multiple sclerosis. Some clones are missing from TCRdb's copy, which holds only in-frame ones; the method was immunoSEQ multiplex PCR. The sample lists roughly 45,000 clones, roughly four fifths occurring once. These receptors lack a known antigen. Separate sequencing covered autoproliferating (CFSE-dim) and non-proliferating (CFSE-high) T cells from stimulus-free culture. Roughly 4.5x10^7 CFSE-labeled PBMCs were cultured 7 days unstimulated, then replicate wells were pooled. Material: PBMCs from blood kept in culture. Receptor source: a human donor with multiple sclerosis.

This chain connects TRBV5-1 to TRBJ1-1; the D gene is possibly TRBD1 (5 bases). V lost 2 bases and J lost 0, with 11 bases in between. This CDR3 comprises 15 residues. The germline V gene encodes CDR1 SGHRS and CDR2 YFSETQ. CDR3 residues: CASSFGGALNTEAFF. The CDR3 nucleotides read TGCGCCAGCAGCTTTGGTGGGGCCTTGAACACTGAAGCTTTCTTT.

As regards this clone: At one boundary the junction diverges from the germline segment, which might be a read error. The rearrangement links TRBV2 to TRBJ2-6, with D perhaps TRBD1 (5 bases). Germline V gives CDR1 SNHLY, CDR2 FYNNEI. The CDR3 runs to 13 residues. The CDR3 reads CASLLTGANVPTF. CDR3 in DNA: TGTGCCAGCTTATTGACTGGGGCCAACGTCCCGACTTTC. Full variable domain (outside the CDR3, taken from reference TRBV2 and TRBJ2-6): EPEVTQTPSHQVTQMGQEVILRCVPISNHLYFYWYRQILGQKVEFLVSFYNNEISEKSEIFDDQFSVERPDGSNFTLKIRSTKLEDSAMYFCASLLTGANVPTFGAGSRLTVL.

This rearrangement joins TRBV2 to TRBJ1-5; D is undetermined. Germline lookup yields CDR1 SNHLY and CDR2 FYNNEI. V was trimmed by 3 bases and J by 5 bases, leaving 5 bases between them. CDR3 length equals 12 residues. The CDR3 loop is CASSDPDQPQHF. CDR3 nucleotides: TGTGCCAGCAGTGACCCCGATCAGCCCCAGCATTTT. The variable domain in full, with the rest retrieved from reference TRBV2 and TRBJ1-5, is EPEVTQTPSHQVTQMGQEVILRCVPISNHLYFYWYRQILGQKVEFLVSFYNNEISEKSEIFDDQFSVERPDGSNFTLKIRSTKLEDSAMYFCASSDPDQPQHFGDGTRLSIL.

V is TRBV7-8 and J is TRBJ1-1; D unclear. The V gene lost 5 bases and the J gene lost 11 bases, with 24 bases spanning the gap. Germline assignment: CDR1 SGHVS and CDR2 FQNEAQ. The CDR3 runs to 15 residues. The CDR3 sequence: CASSPAGGVPLGAFF. For the CDR3, the DNA is TGTGCCAGCAGCCCCGCGGGTGGGGTACCGCTGGGGGCTTTCTTT.

This clone was counted a few times. This rearrangement joins TRBV7-9 to TRBJ1-1; D unresolved. The germline gives CDR1 SEHNR, CDR2 FQNEAQ (reference sequence). This CDR3 is 14 amino acids long. Trimming cost V 5 bases and J 6 bases, with 16 bases left between them. DNA for the CDR3: TGTGCCAGCAGCCCGTTAGGAGGGAGCCCTGAAGCTTTCTTT. Protein: CASSPLGGSPEAFF.

The V call is TRBV7-6, the J call TRBJ2-2; possibly TRBD2 for D (6 bases). Trimming removed 7 bases at V and 5 bases at J, with 17 bases between. The CDR3 has 15 residues. Germline CDR1 is SGHVS and CDR2 is FNYEAQ. CDR3 sequence (DNA): TGTGCCAGCAACGCGGTGGCGGGGAAGACCGGGGAGCTGTTTTTT. Protein: CASNAVAGKTGELFF.

This chain uses TRBV5-1 with TRBJ2-2, with D uncertain. Trimming removed 0 bases from V and 0 bases from J, with 9 bases in between. Germline V gene lookup returns CDR1 SGHRS and CDR2 YFSETQ. The CDR3 is 16 residues long. The CDR3 DNA follows: TGCGCCAGCAGCTTGGTGATGGTGGCGAACACCGGGGAGCTGTTTTTT. Amino acids: CASSLVMVANTGELFF.

This chain uses TRBV6-5 with TRBJ2-5, with D tentatively TRBD1 (5 bases). This CDR3 has 15 amino acids. The germline gives CDR1 MNHEY, CDR2 SVGAGI. Trimming shortened V by 3 bases and J by 4 bases, and 15 bases separated the two germline ends. The CDR3 loop is CASSYTVTAGETQYF. The CDR3 coding sequence is TGTGCCAGCAGTTATACGGTGACAGCAGGAGAGACCCAGTACTTC.

The genes are TRBV5-1 and TRBJ2-7; 8 nucleotides agree with TRBD2. The ends lost 4 bases at V and 1 base at J; junction bases unmatched: 4. The CDR3 has 14 residues. Germline assignment: CDR1 SGHRS and CDR2 YFSETQ. In DNA, the CDR3 is TGCGCCAGCAGCATTAGCGGGGCGTCCTACGAGCAGTACTTC. Translation gives CASSISGASYEQYF.

The chain recombines TRBV19 with TRBJ1-1; a weak D match, TRBD1 (6 bases). V lost 9 bases, J lost 5 bases, and 16 bases lay in between. This CDR3 has 13 amino acids. Germline V gene lookup returns CDR1 LNHDA and CDR2 SQIVND (reference sequence). The CDR3 nucleotides are TGTGCCAGCCGCGGGGGGCCCAGGACTGAAGCTTTCTTT. Encoded protein: CASRGGPRTEAFF. Together with reference TRBV19 and TRBJ1-1, the CDR3 gives the full variable domain: DGGITQSPKYLFRKEGQNVTLSCEQNLNHDAMYWYRQDPGQGLRLIYYSQIVNDFQKGDIAEGYSVSREKKESFPLTVTSAQKNPTAFYLCASRGGPRTEAFFGQGTRLTVV.

This clone has more than one count but fewer than ten. The V and J genes are TRBV5-1 and TRBJ1-2; possible D gene TRBD1, 5 bases. The CDR3 is made up of 18 amino acids. Germline CDR1 is SGHRS and CDR2 is YFSETQ. The V end was cut by 0 bases, the J end by 1 base, with 19 bases between. The DNA of the CDR3 is TGCGCCAGCAGCTTGGGGGGCGGACAAAGCTTTTTTAACTATGGCTACACCTTC. Its translation: CASSLGGGQSFFNYGYTF.

CDR3 coding DNA: TGCGCCAGCAGCTTGGGCCCGAGGGGCACCGGGGAGCTGTTTTTT. It encodes CASSLGPRGTGELFF. This chain joins TRBV5-1 and TRBJ2-2; D may correspond to TRBD1 or TRBD2 (5 bases each). Per germline, CDR1 SGHRS and CDR2 YFSETQ. The CDR3 totals 15 residues. Trimming cost V 0 bases and J 4 bases, with 10 bases left between them.

This sequence joins TRBV5-6 and TRBJ1-3; 9 bases are shared with TRBD1. The CDR3 extends over 18 amino acids. Trimming took 4 bases from V and 0 from J; bases not matched to a gene: 11. Germline V gene sequence: CDR1 SGHDT, CDR2 YYEEEE. CDR3 DNA sequence: TGTGCCAGCAGCCAGCTCGGGACAGGGACCGGCTCTGGAAACACCATATATTTT. This sequence encodes CASSQLGTGTGSGNTIYF.

V and J are TRBV5-1 and TRBJ2-7; 7 nucleotides align to TRBD2. The germline V gene has CDR1 SGHRS and CDR2 YFSETQ. The CDR3 has 17 residues. J gave up 4 bases and V 0 bases, and 13 bases lay outside the gene matches. For the CDR3, the DNA is TGCGCCAGCAGCTTGGGCCCCTCTGGCGGGGGTCTATACGAGCAGTACTTC. Translated: CASSLGPSGGGLYEQYF.

The CDR3 loop is CAISWTSTRSSYNEQFF. For the CDR3, the DNA is TGTGCCATCAGTTGGACCTCGACGAGGAGCTCCTACAATGAGCAGTTCTTC. The chain uses TRBV10-3 and TRBJ2-1; D is ambiguous. V was pared by 5 bases and J by 0 bases, with 17 bases between. The germline V gene encodes CDR1 ENHRY and CDR2 SYGVKD. The CDR3 has 17 residues.

The V gene is TRBV30, the J gene TRBJ1-1; D gene unclear. The CDR3 runs 11 residues. Trimming cost V 5 bases and J 6 bases, with 10 bases left between them. Germline CDR1 reads GTSNPN; CDR2 reads SVGIG (reference sequence). The CDR3 bases are TGTGCCTGGGATGAGCGGGCTGAAGCTTTCTTT. Translated: CAWDERAEAFF.

The count of this clone is one. CDR3 sequence reads: CASSDREERRAFF. In DNA, the CDR3 is TGTGCCAGCAGTGACCGGGAAGAAAGGAGAGCTTTCTTT. The chain joins TRBV6-5 to TRBJ1-1; no clear D gene. V was shortened by 5 bases and J by 10 bases, with 17 bases between the two germline ends. Germline V CDR1 and CDR2: MNHEY, SVGAGI. The CDR3 is 13 amino acids.

The chain carries TRBV15 and TRBJ2-3; TRBD2 aligns across 9 bases. J lost 5 bases, V lost 0 bases, and 6 bases had no gene match. In germline, CDR1 is LNHNV, CDR2 YYDKDF (reference sequence). This CDR3 has 16 residues. CDR3 protein: CATSREVAGEGDTQYF. CDR3 in DNA: TGTGCCACCAGCAGAGAAGTAGCGGGGGAGGGAGATACGCAGTATTTT.

The table lists this clone with a few counts. The chain carries TRBV28 and TRBJ1-2; 7 positions match TRBD1. Per germline, CDR1 MDHEN and CDR2 SYDVKM. This CDR3 comprises 17 residues. J gave up 4 bases and V 6 bases, and 17 bases lay outside the gene matches. The CDR3 region is CASSTRAGTASLYGYTF. The DNA for the CDR3 is TGTGCCAGCAGCACGAGAGCCGGGACAGCCTCCCTCTATGGCTACACCTTC.

The chain carries TRBV6-1 and TRBJ2-7, with TRBD1 identical over 10 bases. V lost 6 bases, J lost 1 base, and 3 bases stayed unmatched. The CDR3 is made up of 14 amino acids. CDR1 and CDR2 (germline): MNHNS, SASEGT. CDR3 region: CASRDRGHSYEQYF. The DNA for the CDR3 is TGTGCCAGCAGAGACAGGGGGCATTCCTACGAGCAGTACTTC.

This chain connects TRBV30 to TRBJ2-2; D perhaps matches TRBD1 (5 bases). Trimming removed 3 bases from V and 6 bases from J, with 11 bases in between. The CDR3 sequence is 13 residues long. CDR1 is GTSNPN and CDR2 is SVGIG in the germline V gene (reference sequence). CDR3 nucleotide sequence: TGTGCCTGGAGACTCAGGGCTGCCGGGGAGCTGTTTTTT. It yields the protein CAWRLRAAGELFF. The variable domain in full, with the rest retrieved from reference TRBV30 and TRBJ2-2, is SQTIHQWPATLVQPVGSPLSLECTVEGTSNPNLYWYRQAAGRGLQLLFYSVGIGQISSEVPQNLSASRPQDRQFILSSKKLLLSDSGFYLCAWRLRAAGELFFGEGSRLTVL.

The chain combines TRBV9 with TRBJ2-7; D might be TRBD2 (5 bases). The CDR3 has 14 residues. Germline loops: CDR1 SGDLS, CDR2 YYNGEE. V dropped 0 bases and J dropped 5 bases, with 12 bases sitting between them. The CDR3 sequence is CASSVGGSGDEQYF. The CDR3 nucleotides are TGTGCCAGCAGCGTAGGAGGGAGTGGGGACGAGCAGTACTTC.

This chain links TRBV14 with TRBJ2-3, with D unresolved. The CDR3 consists of 14 residues. Trimming removed 4 bases at V and 1 base at J, with 9 bases between. Germline CDR1 is SGHDN and CDR2 is FVKESK. The CDR3 sequence: CASSPLSGTDTQYF. CDR3 bases: TGTGCCAGCAGCCCCCTGAGTGGCACAGATACGCAGTATTTT.

In this sample, this clone turned up once. V and J are TRBV4-1 and TRBJ2-7, with D perhaps matching TRBD1 or TRBD2 (7 bases each). The V end lost 0 bases, the J end lost 2 bases, and 11 bases lay between the germline ends. The germline V gene encodes CDR1 MGHRA and CDR2 YSYEKL. The CDR3 sequence is 15 residues long. In nucleotides, the CDR3 is TGCGCCAGCAGCCAAGACAGGGGGGGCCCCTACGAGCAGTACTTC. Translating gives CASSQDRGGPYEQYF.

The chain recombines TRBV2 with TRBJ1-6, with D maybe TRBD1 (5 bases). The CDR3 is made up of 17 amino acids. The V end was cut by 2 bases, the J end by 0 bases, with 11 bases between. Germline assignment: CDR1 SNHLY and CDR2 FYNNEI. The CDR3 DNA reads TGTGCCAGCAGTGAAAGGGGACCGTACTCCTATAATTCACCCCTCCACTTT. It codes for CASSERGPYSYNSPLHF.

This sequence joins TRBV11-2 and TRBJ2-5, with unresolved D. The CDR3 contains 13 residues. Trimming left V 1 base short and J 4 bases short, with 7 bases between. The germline CDR1 and CDR2 sequences are SGHAT and FQNNGV. CDR3 nucleotides: TGTGCCAGCAGCTTAGTCGTCCGAGAGACCCAGTACTTC. Translation: CASSLVVRETQYF. The variable domain in full, with the rest retrieved from reference TRBV11-2 and TRBJ2-5, is EAGVAQSPRYKIIEKRQSVAFWCNPISGHATLYWYQQILGQGPKLLIQFQNNGVVDDSQLPKDRFSAERLKGVDSTLKIQPAKLEDSAVYLCASSLVVRETQYFGPGTRLLVL.